What follows describes a single T cell receptor (beta chain). The data originate from a study of blood T cell repertoires in COVID-19. The CDR3 is 15 residues long. Trimming pared 2 bases from V and 6 bases from J, leaving 14 bases between. Per the germline V gene, CDR1 is MNHNY and CDR2 is SVGAGI (reference sequence). TCRdb's copy holds only in-frame clones and misses some; the assay was immunoSEQ multiplex PCR. The repertoire holds around 320,000 clones, around nine tenths seen once, with 2.5% to 3.5% in the top ten. V is TRBV6-6 and J is TRBJ1-5; D ambiguous. The material sequenced was PBMCs or T cells enriched from blood (not recorded which). The clonotype originates from a woman between 50 and 59 years old who had been exposed to COVID-19. CDR3 region: CASSYELGPRQPQHF. DNA for the CDR3: TGTGCCAGCAGTTACGAGCTGGGCCCTCGTCAGCCCCAGCATTTT.